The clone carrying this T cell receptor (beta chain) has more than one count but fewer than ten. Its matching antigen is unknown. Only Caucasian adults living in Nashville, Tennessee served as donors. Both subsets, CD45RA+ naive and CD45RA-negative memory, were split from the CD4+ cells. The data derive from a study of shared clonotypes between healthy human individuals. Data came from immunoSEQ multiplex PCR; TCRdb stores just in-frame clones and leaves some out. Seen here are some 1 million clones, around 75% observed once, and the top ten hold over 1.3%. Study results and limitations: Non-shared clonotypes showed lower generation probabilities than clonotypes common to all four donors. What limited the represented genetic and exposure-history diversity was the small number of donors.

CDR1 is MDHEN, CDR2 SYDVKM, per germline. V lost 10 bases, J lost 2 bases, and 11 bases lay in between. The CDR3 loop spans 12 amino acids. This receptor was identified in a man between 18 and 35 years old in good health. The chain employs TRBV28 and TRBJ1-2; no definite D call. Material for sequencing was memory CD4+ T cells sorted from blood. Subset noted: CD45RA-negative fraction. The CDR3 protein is CAIGRSNYGYTF. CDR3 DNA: TGTGCCATCGGACGTTCGAACTATGGCTACACCTTC.